The 23 T cell receptor beta chains given below trace back to one sample, sequenced in a study of T cell repertoires in aging, cancer and after chemotherapy (dated by TCRdb to the late 2010s). The data were produced on an Illumina MiSeq. Using a mixed TRB-A/B primer pool, multiplex touch-down PCR amplified rearranged TRB sequences covering the V, D and J segments. TCRdb reran the public reads through fastp at Q25 and MiXCR, keeping productive beta chains. Rows with one shared CDR3 protein collapse into an entry with the most common genes and DNA. The sample table shows 13,000 or so distinct CDR3 sequences, and around 25% are seen once. Around 50% of the sample goes to the ten largest clones. TCR beta rearrangements were amplified from genomic DNA isolated from peripheral blood, not from sorted cells or RNA. The sequenced sample was blood. These receptors were collected from a human donor in good health.

The V call is TRBV6-5, the J call TRBJ1-1; D is undetermined. Germline lookup yields CDR1 MNHEY and CDR2 SVGAGI. This CDR3 has 12 amino acids. V was trimmed by 4 bases and J by 3 bases, leaving 6 bases between them. The CDR3 loop reads CASSSSYTEAFF. The CDR3 nucleotides are TGTGCCAGCAGTTCGAGCTACACTGAAGCTTTCTTT.

This chain connects TRBV7-9 to TRBJ1-1; the D gene is possibly TRBD1 (5 bases). The germline gives CDR1 SEHNR, CDR2 FQNEAQ (reference sequence). Trimming took off 3 bases at V and 0 bases at J, with 8 bases between the two ends. The CDR3 has 14 residues. The CDR3 DNA reads TGTGCCAGCAGCTTTGGGGGGGTGAACACTGAAGCTTTCTTT. Its translation is CASSFGGVNTEAFF.

This sequence joins TRBV25-1 and TRBJ2-3, with 16 bases fitting TRBD2. Trimming at V came to 3 bases and at J to 6 bases, leaving 18 bases not matched to a gene. Germline CDR1 reads MGHDK; CDR2 reads SYGVNS. There are 21 residues in the CDR3. CDR3 bases: TGTGCCAGCAGTGATCTCGACCGTGGGACTAGCGGGGGGGCCTTAACCGATACGCAGTATTTT. It codes for CASSDLDRGTSGGALTDTQYF.

The gene calls are TRBV15 and TRBJ2-7; 8 bases are shared with TRBD2. There are 16 residues in the CDR3. V was pared by 1 base and J by 7 bases, with 12 bases of the junction left unmatched. The germline CDR1 and CDR2 sequences are LNHNV and YYDKDF (reference sequence). Here the CDR3 DNA reads TGTGCCACCAGCAGAGTGGGGCGGGGGGTAGTCGATGAGCAGTACTTC. It specifies CATSRVGRGVVDEQYF.

This clonotype is labeled medium-sized. The chain carries TRBV29-1 and TRBJ2-1; perhaps TRBD1 as D (6 bases). The CDR3 has 13 residues. Germline assignment: CDR1 SQVTM and CDR2 ANQGSEA. V was cut by 3 bases and J by 7 bases, with 13 bases left in between. The CDR3 reads CSVDWLQGNEQFF. In nucleotides, the CDR3 is TGCAGCGTTGACTGGCTGCAGGGGAATGAGCAGTTCTTC.

This chain connects TRBV12-3 or TRBV12-4 to TRBJ1-6; no clear D. The V and J ends lost 6 bases and 5 bases respectively, with 23 bases between them. The CDR3 sequence is 18 residues long. DNA for the CDR3: TGTGCCAGCAGGCCTGAAGGGTCGCTCATCAGAAATAATTCACCCCTCCACTTT. Translating gives CASRPEGSLIRNNSPLHF.

This clonotype was seen more than once but under ten times. The chain carries TRBV30 and TRBJ1-5; possibly TRBD1 for D (5 bases). CDR1 is GTSNPN, CDR2 SVGIG, per germline (reference sequence). This CDR3 has 13 residues. Between the trimmed V and J ends, which lost 4 bases and 0 bases, there was a span of 7 bases. CDR3 amino acids: CAWNRISNQPQHF. The CDR3 DNA reads TGTGCCTGGAACAGGATTAGCAATCAGCCCCAGCATTTT.

The chain has TRBV28 and TRBJ1-1; no firm D call. Trimming pared 6 bases from V and 2 bases from J, leaving 10 bases between. The CDR3 has 13 amino acids. From germline, CDR1 is MDHEN and CDR2 SYDVKM. The CDR3 sequence is CASRPPENTEAFF. The DNA of the CDR3 is TGTGCCAGCAGGCCGCCGGAAAACACTGAAGCTTTCTTT.

This clonotype was counted between two and nine times. The V call is TRBV10-1, the J call TRBJ1-1; weak D call: TRBD1 (6 bases). Per germline, CDR1 WNHNN and CDR2 SYGVQD (reference sequence). The CDR3 totals 13 residues. The V end lost 9 bases, the J end lost 7 bases, and 18 bases lay between the germline ends. The CDR3 DNA reads as TGCGCCAGGACCACAGGGCCTTACGATGAAGCTTTCTTT. It yields the protein CARTTGPYDEAFF.

This chain uses TRBV6-5 with TRBJ1-3; the match to TRBD1 covers 9 bases. Trimming took 9 bases from V and 3 from J; bases not matched to a gene: 12. The CDR3 length is 16 residues. CDR1 MNHEY and CDR2 SVGAGI come from the germline V gene. CDR3 coding DNA: TGTGCCAGTCTAACTACAGGGGGCAAGGATGGAAACACCATATATTTT. It encodes CASLTTGGKDGNTIYF.

This clonotype appeared a few times. This chain joins TRBV9 and TRBJ1-5; D may be TRBD1 (6 bases). The CDR3 is 15 amino acids. The germline gives CDR1 SGDLS, CDR2 YYNGEE. V shed 0 bases and J shed 5 bases, with 12 bases lying between them. The CDR3, as DNA: TGTGCCAGCAGCGTAGACCCAGGGGAGGATCAGCCCCAGCATTTT. Translating gives CASSVDPGEDQPQHF.

The chain has TRBV7-3 and TRBJ2-3; TRBD2 matches 7 bases. The trim removed 3 bases at V and 1 base at J, leaving 1 base unmatched. This CDR3 spans 14 amino acids. CDR1 is SGHTA and CDR2 is FQGTGA in the germline V gene. The CDR3, as DNA: TGTGCCAGCAGCTTTGGGGGGGGCACAGATACGCAGTATTTT. The encoded protein is CASSFGGGTDTQYF.

This clonotype is classed as medium-sized. The gene calls are TRBV30 and TRBJ2-1; 9 bases agree with TRBD2. The V and J ends lost 7 bases and 4 bases, in that order; junction bases with no gene match: 8. Germline V lookup: CDR1 GTSNPN, CDR2 SVGIG (reference sequence). The CDR3 runs to 14 residues. CDR3 bases: TGTGCCTACCTATCTAGCGGGGATTACAATGAGCAGTTCTTC. Protein: CAYLSSGDYNEQFF. The whole variable domain, filled in from reference TRBV30 and TRBJ2-1, reads SQTIHQWPATLVQPVGSPLSLECTVEGTSNPNLYWYRQAAGRGLQLLFYSVGIGQISSEVPQNLSASRPQDRQFILSSKKLLLSDSGFYLCAYLSSGDYNEQFFGPGTRLTVL.

The rearrangement links TRBV6-2 or TRBV6-3 to TRBJ1-2; maybe TRBD1 (6 bases). V lost 2 bases and J lost 4, with 14 bases in between. CDR3 length equals 15 residues. Germline V gene sequence: CDR1 MNHEY, CDR2 SVGEGT. The CDR3 bases are TGTGCCAGCAGTTACAAGGCAGGGGTGGTCTATGGCTACACCTTC. It codes for CASSYKAGVVYGYTF.

This clonotype has just a few counts. The genes are TRBV27 and TRBJ2-7; tentatively, D is TRBD2 (5 bases). This CDR3 is built from 14 residues. V was shortened by 5 bases and J by 1 base, with 12 bases between the two germline ends. Germline CDR1 is MNHEY and CDR2 is SMNVEV (reference sequence). The CDR3 DNA follows: TGTGCCAGCAGTAGGAGGACGGATTCCTACGAGCAGTACTTC. This sequence encodes CASSRRTDSYEQYF.

This clonotype has more than one count but fewer than ten. The V gene is TRBV5-6, the J gene TRBJ2-5, with a weak D call TRBD2 (6 bases). In germline, CDR1 is SGHDT, CDR2 YYEEEE. CDR3 length: 15 residues. V was shortened by 0 bases and J by 2 bases, with 11 bases between the two germline ends. CDR3 sequence (DNA): TGTGCCAGCAGCTTGGCCCTAGCGAAACAAGAGACCCAGTACTTC. It translates to CASSLALAKQETQYF.

This clonotype was seen a few times. V gene TRBV6-5 combines with J gene TRBJ2-2; D gene uncertain. The CDR3 extends over 15 amino acids. The V and J ends lost 0 bases and 2 bases respectively, with 7 bases between them. Germline V lookup: CDR1 MNHEY, CDR2 SVGAGI. CDR3 DNA: TGTGCCAGCAGTTACTCTACGGCAAACACCGGGGAGCTGTTTTTT. It codes for CASSYSTANTGELFF.

This clonotype was detected only a few times. J is TRBJ1-6 and V is TRBV19; 9 nucleotides line up with TRBD1. The CDR3 totals 15 residues. The junction had 3 bases not matched to a gene; V was cut back by 6 bases and J by 3 bases. CDR1 and CDR2 from the germline V gene are LNHDA and SQIVND (reference sequence). The CDR3 protein is CASRPDRGYNSPLHF. Written as DNA, the CDR3 is TGTGCCAGTAGACCGGACAGGGGCTATAATTCACCCCTCCACTTT.

The genes are TRBV5-4 and TRBJ1-2, with D possibly TRBD1 on 6 matching bases. Germline CDR1 and CDR2: SGHNT and YYREEE (reference sequence). The CDR3 runs 15 residues. V was clipped by 0 bases and J by 2 bases, with 11 bases between them. CDR3 amino acids: CASSLVGGLNYGYTF. CDR3 nucleotides: TGTGCCAGCAGCTTGGTTGGGGGGCTCAACTATGGCTACACCTTC. Variable domain in full (rest from reference TRBV5-4 and TRBJ1-2): ETGVTQSPTHLIKTRGQQVTLRCSSQSGHNTVSWYQQALGQGPQFIFQYYREEENGRGNFPPRFSGLQFPNYSSELNVNALELDDSALYLCASSLVGGLNYGYTFGSGTRLTVV.

In this sample, this clonotype turned up a few times. The chain carries TRBV5-4 and TRBJ2-7, with D possibly TRBD1 on 6 matching bases. Trimming left V 4 bases short and J 3 bases short, with 11 bases between. Per germline, CDR1 SGHNT and CDR2 YYREEE (reference sequence). CDR3 size: 13 residues. This CDR3 reads CASSVQGSYEQYF. Written as DNA, the CDR3 is TGTGCCAGCAGCGTACAGGGTAGCTACGAGCAGTACTTC.

This clonotype was seen more than once but under ten times. The rearrangement joins TRBV12-3 or TRBV12-4 to TRBJ1-3, with D unclear. This CDR3 has 16 amino acids. V lost 5 bases and J 11 bases, leaving 25 bases between the germline ends. The CDR3 DNA follows: TGTGCCAGCAGTATGCCGAGACGTTTGTTGGGGAAGTCCATATATTTT. Translation gives CASSMPRRLLGKSIYF.

The chain links TRBV7-2 to TRBJ2-7, with 8 bases matching TRBD1. Trimming took 4 bases from V and 3 from J; bases not matched to a gene: 5. Germline values: CDR1 SGHTA, CDR2 FQGNSA. The CDR3 extends over 14 amino acids. The CDR3 loop is CASSSTGAGYEQYF. CDR3 bases: TGTGCCAGCAGCTCGACAGGGGCCGGCTACGAGCAGTACTTC.

The gene calls are TRBV29-1 and TRBJ1-4; 10 bases align to TRBD1. The V gene end was trimmed by 7 bases and the J gene end by 5 bases; junction bases not matched to a gene: 4. Per the germline V gene, CDR1 is SQVTM and CDR2 is ANQGSEA. There are 13 residues in the CDR3. As DNA, the CDR3 is TGCAGCGGAGGACAGGGGGGAAATGAAAAACTGTTTTTT. Its translation is CSGGQGGNEKLFF.